This T cell receptor beta chain is drawn from a study of T cell responses to AZD1222 COVID-19 vaccine. Comments on this clone: Its target is not known.

Study-wide findings and caveats: Baseline seropositives among AZD1222 recipients totaled only 5 to 7. Nearly half of spike-specific TCRs reportedly go after variant regions that carry no mutations. Two doses of AZD1222 preceded a rise in Spike-specific TCR breadth and depth. Donors in the cohort were predominantly white British and more often female, and clonal diversity was possibly underestimated.

The V end was cut by 4 bases, the J end by 3 bases, with 18 bases between. CDR1 and CDR2 from the germline V gene are MNHEY and SVGAGI. This CDR3 has 16 amino acids. Only in-frame clones appear in the TCRdb table, and some are missing; sequencing was by immunoSEQ multiplex PCR. The repertoire holds more than 120,000 clones, with about 86% as singletons. The genes are TRBV6-5 and TRBJ1-2; D is possibly TRBD1 (5 bases). This receptor was obtained from an adult who received the AZD1222 COVID-19 vaccine. Specimen: peripheral blood, collected 28 days after the second AZD1222 dose. In DNA, the CDR3 is TGTGCCAGCAGTTCACTCGGTGTGGCAGGGCACTATGGCTACACCTTC. This codes for CASSSLGVAGHYGYTF.